This TCR beta chain emerged from a study of T-cell memory formation after mild COVID-19. The germline gives CDR1 SGHTA, CDR2 FQGTGA. V lost 5 bases and J 4 bases, leaving 20 bases between the germline ends. This CDR3 region has 16 residues. TCRdb re-derived calls from the 5' RACE reads in MiXCR, one entry per CDR3 protein. Counted here are around 30,000 distinct CDR3 sequences, around 12% occurring once; the ten biggest clones make up 12% to 15%. This receptor was identified in an adult woman who had mild COVID-19 (a few samples of this study predate the infection). Cell type and time point are not known. Material for sequencing was PBMCs or a T cell subset sorted from them (not recorded which). This chain links TRBV7-3 with TRBJ2-5, with D perhaps TRBD1 (7 bases). The chain's CDR3 is CASSRGRRGGRETQYF. DNA for the CDR3: TGTGCCAGCAGCCGAGGGAGGCGAGGGGGCAGAGAGACCCAGTACTTC.